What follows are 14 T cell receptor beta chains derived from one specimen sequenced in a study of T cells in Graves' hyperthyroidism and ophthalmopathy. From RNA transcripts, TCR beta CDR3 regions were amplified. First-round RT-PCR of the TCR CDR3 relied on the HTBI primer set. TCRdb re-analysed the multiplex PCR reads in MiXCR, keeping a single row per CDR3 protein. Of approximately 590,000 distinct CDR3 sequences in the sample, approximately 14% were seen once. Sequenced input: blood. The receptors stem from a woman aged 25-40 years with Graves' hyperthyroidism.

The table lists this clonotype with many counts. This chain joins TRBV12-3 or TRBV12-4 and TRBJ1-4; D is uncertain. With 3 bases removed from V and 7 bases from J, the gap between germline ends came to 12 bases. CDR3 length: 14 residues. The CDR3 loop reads CASSFGVTVEKLFF. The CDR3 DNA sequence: TGTGCCAGCAGTTTTGGGGTAACGGTTGAAAAACTGTTTTTT.

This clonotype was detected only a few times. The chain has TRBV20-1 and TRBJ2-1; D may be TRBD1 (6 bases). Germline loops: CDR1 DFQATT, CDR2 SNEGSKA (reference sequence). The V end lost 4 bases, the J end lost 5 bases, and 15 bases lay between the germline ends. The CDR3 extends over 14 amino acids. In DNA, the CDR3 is TGCAGTGCTACGAGAACAGGGAGTAACAATGAGCAGTTCTTC. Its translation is CSATRTGSNNEQFF.

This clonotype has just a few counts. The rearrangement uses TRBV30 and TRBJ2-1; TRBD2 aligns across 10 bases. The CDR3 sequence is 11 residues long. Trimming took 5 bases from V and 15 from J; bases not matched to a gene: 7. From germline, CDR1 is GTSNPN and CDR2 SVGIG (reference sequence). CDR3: CAWRLAGGLFF. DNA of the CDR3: TGTGCCTGGCGTTTAGCGGGAGGACTGTTCTTC.

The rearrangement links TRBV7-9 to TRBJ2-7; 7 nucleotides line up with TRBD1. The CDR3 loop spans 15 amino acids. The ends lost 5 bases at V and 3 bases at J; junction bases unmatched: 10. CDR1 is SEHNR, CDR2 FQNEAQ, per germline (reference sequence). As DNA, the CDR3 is TGTGCCAGCAGCCCCATAGGGGCAGGGGGCTACGAGCAGTACTTC. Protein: CASSPIGAGGYEQYF.

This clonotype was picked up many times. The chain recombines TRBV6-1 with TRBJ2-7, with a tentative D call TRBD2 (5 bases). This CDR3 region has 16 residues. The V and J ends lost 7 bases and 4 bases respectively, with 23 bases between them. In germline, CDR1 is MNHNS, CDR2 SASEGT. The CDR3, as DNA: TGTGCCAGCACCCGAGACGGGAACTCTATCCGGTACGAGCAGTACTTC. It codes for CASTRDGNSIRYEQYF.

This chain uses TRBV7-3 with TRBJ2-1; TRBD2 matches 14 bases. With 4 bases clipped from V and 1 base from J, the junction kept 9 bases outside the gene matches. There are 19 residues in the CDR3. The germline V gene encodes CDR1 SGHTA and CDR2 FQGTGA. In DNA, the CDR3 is TGTGCCAGCAGCTCACAAGGGACTAGCGGGAGCGGGTCCTACAATGAGCAGTTCTTC. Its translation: CASSSQGTSGSGSYNEQFF.

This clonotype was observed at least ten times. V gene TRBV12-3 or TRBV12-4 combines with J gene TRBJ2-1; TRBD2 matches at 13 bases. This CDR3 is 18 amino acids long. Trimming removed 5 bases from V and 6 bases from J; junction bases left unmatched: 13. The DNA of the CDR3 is TGTGCCAGCAGTACCCCGGGACTAGCGGGATCTGTTCGCAATGAGCAGTTCTTC. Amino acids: CASSTPGLAGSVRNEQFF.

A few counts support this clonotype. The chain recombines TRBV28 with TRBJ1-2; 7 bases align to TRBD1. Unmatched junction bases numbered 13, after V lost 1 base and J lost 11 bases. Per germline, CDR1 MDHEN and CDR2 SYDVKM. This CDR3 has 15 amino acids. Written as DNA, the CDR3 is TGTGCCAGCAGTTTATTGGGGACAGCCCCCCATTGGTACACCTTC. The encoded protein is CASSLLGTAPHWYTF.

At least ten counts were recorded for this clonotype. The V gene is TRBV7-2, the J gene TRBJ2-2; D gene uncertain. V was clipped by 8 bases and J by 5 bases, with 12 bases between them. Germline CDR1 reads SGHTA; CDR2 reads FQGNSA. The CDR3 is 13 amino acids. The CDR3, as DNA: TGTGCCAGCCGACCTTGGGGTACCGGGGAGCTGTTTTTT. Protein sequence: CASRPWGTGELFF.

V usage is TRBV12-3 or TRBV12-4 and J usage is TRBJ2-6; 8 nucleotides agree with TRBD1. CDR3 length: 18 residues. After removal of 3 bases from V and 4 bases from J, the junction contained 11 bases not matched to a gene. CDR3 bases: TGTGCCAGCAGTTTTGGCAGGGGGCTATCGAGGGGGGCCAACGTCCTGACTTTC. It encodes CASSFGRGLSRGANVLTF.

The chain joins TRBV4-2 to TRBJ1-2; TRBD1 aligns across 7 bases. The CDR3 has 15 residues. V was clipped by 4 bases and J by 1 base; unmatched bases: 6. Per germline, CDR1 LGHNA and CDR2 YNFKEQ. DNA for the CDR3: TGTGCCAGCAGCCTAGTGACAGGGTATAACTATGGCTACACCTTC. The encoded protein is CASSLVTGYNYGYTF.

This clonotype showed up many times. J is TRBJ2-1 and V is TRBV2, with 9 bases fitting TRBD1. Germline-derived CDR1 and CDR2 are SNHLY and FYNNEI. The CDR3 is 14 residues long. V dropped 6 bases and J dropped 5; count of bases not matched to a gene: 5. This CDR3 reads CASRDTGGHNEQFF. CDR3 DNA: TGTGCCAGCAGGGACACAGGGGGCCACAATGAGCAGTTCTTC. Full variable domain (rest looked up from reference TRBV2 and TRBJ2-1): EPEVTQTPSHQVTQMGQEVILRCVPISNHLYFYWYRQILGQKVEFLVSFYNNEISEKSEIFDDQFSVERPDGSNFTLKIRSTKLEDSAMYFCASRDTGGHNEQFFGPGTRLTVL.

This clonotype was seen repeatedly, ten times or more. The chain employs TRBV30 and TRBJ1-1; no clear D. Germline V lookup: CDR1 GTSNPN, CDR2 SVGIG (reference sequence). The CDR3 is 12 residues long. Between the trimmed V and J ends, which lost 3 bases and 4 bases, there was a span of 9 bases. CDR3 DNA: TGTGCCTGGAGCTTGACCCTCACTGAAGCTTTCTTT. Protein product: CAWSLTLTEAFF.

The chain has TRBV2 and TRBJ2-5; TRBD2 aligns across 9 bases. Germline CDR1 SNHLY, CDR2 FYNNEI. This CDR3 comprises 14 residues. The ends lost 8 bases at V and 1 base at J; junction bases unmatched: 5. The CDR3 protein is CASRPTSGQETQYF. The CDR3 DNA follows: TGTGCCAGCCGACCGACTAGCGGCCAAGAGACCCAGTACTTC.